The T cell receptor beta chain described here comes from a study of shared clonotypes between healthy human individuals (dated by TCRdb to between 2020 and 2021). Regarding the research as a whole: The cohort included three men and a couple of women between 18 and 49 years of age. To estimate repertoire size and how much clonotype sharing occurs between individuals, the study deeply sequenced the blood TCR repertoires of about 5 healthy adults. Different laboratories and diverse techniques were used to prepare libraries and sequence TCR repertoires, to increase sequencing depth and limit assay-specific biases. Leukapheresis yielded between about 0.85 and 9.5 billion PBMCs per donor. What the research found in general, with its limitations: The genetic and exposure-history diversity represented was limited by the small number of donors. Sampling was restricted to blood, and TCR repertoires in tissue are likely to differ from TCR repertoires in blood. Pairwise subsampling led to the expectation that sequencing depth would affect the degree of clonotype sharing among donors.

Of note for this clone: The antigen it recognizes is unknown. No per-base quality is available; no much larger clone lies one base away.

Donors were healthy HIV-negative adults with no recently reported acute infections or vaccinations. Every donor was a Caucasian adult living in Nashville, Tennessee, USA. For unsorted samples, tens of millions of PBMCs were counted and genomic DNA was extracted with the QIAamp DNA Blood Mini kit. After blood collection by leukapheresis, PBMCs were isolated using Ficoll-Histopaque density gradient centrifugation and then cryopreserved in the vapor phase of liquid nitrogen. Counted from cysteine to phenylalanine, this CDR3 has 14 amino acids. The retained sequence is limited to the CDR3, 42 bases, with the frame set at the first base. Ends trimmed: V by 0 bases, J by 5 bases; bases unmatched to a gene: 6. Sequences GTSNPN (CDR1) and SVGIG (CDR2) are obtained from the germline V gene (reference sequence). Using the deep immunoSEQ assay, multiplex PCR amplified TCR CDR3 regions from genomic DNA. Extracted genomic DNA from each cell subset was distributed evenly across all wells of several immunoSEQ 96-well plates, and each plate was treated as a replicate. For unsorted PBMC, each replicate PCR was loaded with roughly 330 ng genomic DNA, equivalent to tens of thousands of T cell genomes. Genomic DNA from unsorted PBMC was sequenced over ten immunoSEQ deep assay plates. Purified libraries were quantified with a Qubit 3.0 fluorometer, sized on a Bioanalyzer 2100, and re-quantified with the KAPA Library Quantification kit. Every immunoSEQ 96-well plate was sequenced on a dedicated single-read 150-cycle Illumina NextSeq 550 flow cell. As for how the authors treated the data: Because the immunoSEQ output included only junctional sequences and no quality scores, the filtering could not be the same as the filtering used for full-length reads. Sequences were annotated with PyIR, a Python wrapper for IgBLAST v1.9, and V/J genes and CDR3 were assigned using IMGT germline references. Reads were filtered out if the reads had weak V/J assignments (E-value above 1e-6), no CDR3, stop codons, out-of-frame junctions, or ambiguous translated residues. V3J clonotypes were defined as sequences sharing the same inferred V gene, J gene, and CDR3 amino acid sequence. Percentage overlap between repertoires was calculated by dividing the number of shared unique clonotypes by the size of the smaller repertoire. RTK rarefaction, the Chao1 estimator, and Recon v2.1 estimates of unobserved clonotypes were used to assess repertoire richness. What TCRdb holds here is the immuneACCESS table cut down to in-frame rearrangements. Part of the clones is not present; checked against another copy, under half of the missing clones reflect an unresolved V gene, and the others are unexplained. That table supplies the V and J calls and clone size; D and trimming were determined from the DNA. The sample includes hundreds of thousands of clones, with roughly four fifths observed a single time. The ten largest clonotypes hold around 12% of the sample.

This receptor chain uses TRBV30 and TRBJ2-5, with 7 bases matching TRBD1. Sequenced sample: PBMCs. This sequence was found in a woman between 35 and 50 years old in good health. Some clones in this sample may be carry-over from other donors' samples. The nucleotide sequence is given as TGTGCCTGGAGTGTACCAGGGGGACGGGAGACCCAGTACTTC. This translates into CAWSVPGGRETQYF.